Shown below are 15 T cell receptor beta chains from a single sample sequenced in a study of cytomegalovirus exposure and HLA in healthy donors. Vbeta (60) and Jbeta (13) primers were used in the PCR. Data came from immunoSEQ multiplex PCR; TCRdb stores just in-frame clones and leaves some out. The sample has roughly 75,000 clones. Material: PBMCs. The receptors come from a man aged 35-49 years in good health and CMV-seronegative.

The chain uses TRBV27 and TRBJ1-4; D call uncertain. Germline values: CDR1 MNHEY, CDR2 SMNVEV (reference sequence). The V and J ends lost 3 bases and 8 bases respectively, with 10 bases between them. This CDR3 is built from 13 residues. As DNA, the CDR3 is TGTGCCAGCAGTTTGAGGAGGGAAGAAAAACTGTTTTTT. Its protein is CASSLRREEKLFF.

In regard to this clone: Other DNA sequences of this sample code for an identical CDR3. CDR3 amino acids: CASSLRQGGTGELFF. In nucleotides, the CDR3 is TGCGCCAGCAGCTTGAGGCAGGGGGGAACCGGGGAGCTGTTTTTT. The chain combines TRBV5-1 with TRBJ2-2; weak D call: TRBD1 (7 bases). The CDR3 length is 15 residues. Germline CDR1 SGHRS, CDR2 YFSETQ. Trimming pared 1 base from V and 5 bases from J, leaving 12 bases between.

The chain is built from TRBV10-1 and TRBJ2-7, with D maybe TRBD2 (5 bases). V lost 2 bases, J lost 1 base, and 15 bases lay in between. This CDR3 region has 16 residues. Looked up from germline, CDR1 is WNHNN and CDR2 is SYGVQD (reference sequence). The CDR3 DNA follows: TGCGCCAGCAGTGAGACGGTTCTAGCTCCTTCCTACGAGCAGTACTTC. This codes for CASSETVLAPSYEQYF.

J is TRBJ1-1 and V is TRBV30; no definite D call. V gave up 4 bases and J gave up 4 bases, with 16 bases separating them. The germline CDR1 and CDR2 sequences are GTSNPN and SVGIG (reference sequence). This CDR3 region has 14 residues. CDR3 nucleotides: TGTGCCTGGACCGTCCCCCCACGAGGCACTGAAGCTTTCTTT. Amino acids: CAWTVPPRGTEAFF. The variable domain in full, with the rest retrieved from reference TRBV30 and TRBJ1-1, is SQTIHQWPATLVQPVGSPLSLECTVEGTSNPNLYWYRQAAGRGLQLLFYSVGIGQISSEVPQNLSASRPQDRQFILSSKKLLLSDSGFYLCAWTVPPRGTEAFFGQGTRLTVV.

The V call is TRBV9, the J call TRBJ1-3, with 8 bases matching TRBD1. V shed 4 bases, J shed 3 bases, and the junction held 9 bases outside the gene matches. Germline loops: CDR1 SGDLS, CDR2 YYNGEE. There are 16 residues in the CDR3. DNA for the CDR3: TGTGCCAGCAGCTCACCAGCCAGGGGGCTTGGAAACACCATATATTTT. It specifies CASSSPARGLGNTIYF.

The chain links TRBV5-1 to TRBJ2-1, with a possible D match to TRBD2 (5 bases). This CDR3 has 11 residues. Trimming took off 6 bases at V and 9 bases at J, with 10 bases between the two ends. Germline V gives CDR1 SGHRS, CDR2 YFSETQ. CDR3 sequence reads: CASTPGVEQFF. The CDR3 DNA sequence: TGCGCCAGCACGCCCGGGGTTGAGCAGTTCTTC.

This rearrangement joins TRBV5-5 to TRBJ2-4, with 10 bases lining up with TRBD2. Germline assignment: CDR1 SGHKS and CDR2 YYEKEE (reference sequence). This CDR3 has 15 residues. V trimming: 0 bases; J trimming: 6 bases; junction bases outside the gene matches: 3. CDR3 residues: CASSLVLAGVNIQYF. For the CDR3, the DNA is TGTGCCAGCAGCTTGGTCCTAGCGGGAGTAAACATTCAGTACTTC.

V is TRBV7-9 and J is TRBJ2-5, with TRBD2 as a possible D gene (5 bases). The V end lost 5 bases, the J end lost 7 bases, and 8 bases lay between the germline ends. The CDR3 is 11 amino acids. CDR1 is SEHNR and CDR2 is FQNEAQ in the germline V gene (reference sequence). The CDR3 loop reads CASSAAGTQYF. In DNA form, the CDR3 reads TGTGCCAGCAGCGCCGCGGGGACCCAGTACTTC.

V usage is TRBV6-5 and J usage is TRBJ1-2; TRBD1 might be the D (6 bases). Per the germline V gene, CDR1 is MNHEY and CDR2 is SVGAGI. The CDR3 covers 13 residues. Trimming took off 7 bases at V and 5 bases at J, with 14 bases between the two ends. The CDR3: CASTLGGGYGYTF. DNA for the CDR3: TGTGCCAGCACCCTGGGAGGGGGATATGGCTACACCTTC.

The chain recombines TRBV5-5 with TRBJ2-3; tentative D call: TRBD2 (6 bases). Germline V gene sequence: CDR1 SGHKS, CDR2 YYEKEE (reference sequence). V was trimmed by 3 bases and J by 1 base, leaving 12 bases between them. This CDR3 comprises 15 residues. In DNA, the CDR3 is TGTGCCAGCAGCTCGCGGGGCCTTGGCACAGATACGCAGTATTTT. It yields the protein CASSSRGLGTDTQYF.

CDR3 in DNA: TGTGCCAGCAGTTTAGGAGTAAATCAGCCCCAGCATTTT. It yields the protein CASSLGVNQPQHF. The chain uses TRBV27 and TRBJ1-5; D remains unclear. Deletions cut 2 bases from V and 4 bases from J, with 6 bases between. CDR3 length equals 13 residues. The germline V gene has CDR1 MNHEY and CDR2 SMNVEV (reference sequence).

The chain combines TRBV19 with TRBJ1-4, with 8 nucleotides matching TRBD1. V shed 8 bases and J 7 bases; nucleotides not matched to a gene: 12. There are 15 residues in the CDR3. Germline CDR1 reads LNHDA; CDR2 reads SQIVND (reference sequence). CDR3 sequence reads: CASGRQGSLSEKLFF. In DNA form, the CDR3 reads TGTGCCAGTGGCAGACAGGGGAGTCTGAGTGAAAAACTGTTTTTT.

The chain has TRBV4-3 and TRBJ2-7; D gene uncertain. The CDR3 spans 14 residues. V was trimmed by 0 bases and J by 2 bases, leaving 8 bases between them. The germline V gene has CDR1 LGHNA and CDR2 YSLEER. The CDR3 reads CASSQERITYEQYF. In DNA, the CDR3 is TGCGCCAGCAGCCAAGAGCGGATAACCTACGAGCAGTACTTC.

The chain recombines TRBV6-5 with TRBJ1-2; D is perhaps TRBD1 (6 bases). The CDR3 covers 13 residues. The germline V gene has CDR1 MNHEY and CDR2 SVGAGI. The V end lost 3 bases, the J end lost 6 bases, and 11 bases lay between the germline ends. The CDR3 coding sequence is TGTGCCAGCAGTTATTTAGGGGGAAATGGCTACACCTTC. Protein: CASSYLGGNGYTF.

The chain employs TRBV2 and TRBJ1-5, with D perhaps matching TRBD1 (6 bases). The CDR3 has 15 amino acids. The germline gives CDR1 SNHLY, CDR2 FYNNEI. V lost 8 bases, J lost 0 bases, and 14 bases lay in between. The CDR3 nucleotides are TGTGCCAGCGCAGCCGGGACACATAGCAATCAGCCCCAGCATTTT. Its protein product is CASAAGTHSNQPQHF.